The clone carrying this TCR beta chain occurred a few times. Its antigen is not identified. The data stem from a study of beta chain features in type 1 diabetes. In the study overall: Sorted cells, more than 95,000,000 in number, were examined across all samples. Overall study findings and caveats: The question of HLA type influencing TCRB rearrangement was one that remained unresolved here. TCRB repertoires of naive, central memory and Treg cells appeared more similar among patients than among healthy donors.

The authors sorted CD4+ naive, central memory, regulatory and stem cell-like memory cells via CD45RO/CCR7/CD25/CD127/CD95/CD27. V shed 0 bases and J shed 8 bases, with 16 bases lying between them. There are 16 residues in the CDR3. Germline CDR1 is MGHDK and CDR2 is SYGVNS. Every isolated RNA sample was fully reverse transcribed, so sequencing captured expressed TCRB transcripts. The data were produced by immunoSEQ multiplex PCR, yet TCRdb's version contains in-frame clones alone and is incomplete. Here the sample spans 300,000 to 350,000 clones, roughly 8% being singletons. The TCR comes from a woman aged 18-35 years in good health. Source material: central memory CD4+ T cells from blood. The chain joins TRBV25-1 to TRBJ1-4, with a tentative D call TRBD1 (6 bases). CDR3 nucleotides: TGTGCCAGCAGTGAATATCCCCCACAGGGTTGGGAAAAACTGTTTTTT. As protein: CASSEYPPQGWEKLFF.